This T cell receptor (beta chain) was identified during a study of breast tumors, draining lymph nodes, adjacent tissues. Regarding the study as a whole: Compared with lymph nodes, tumors were less diverse; compared with nontumor tissue, more. Tumor and nontumor repertoires were significantly more similar in luminal-like than in basal-like breast cancer. Most tumor T cells seemingly derive from lymph node, then expand in tumor.

Germline V gene data show CDR1 as MNHEY and CDR2 as SMNVEV (reference sequence). Trimming stripped 3 bases from V and 6 bases from J, with 13 bases between. The CDR3 runs 14 residues. This clonotype was counted ten times or more. Antigen unknown. Breast cancer patients provided tissue from their axillary draining lymph nodes. TCRdb reanalysed the multiplex PCR reads using MiXCR and keeps one entry per CDR3 protein. The table shows around 300,000 distinct CDR3 sequences, with more than 30% occurring only once. The sequence was obtained from a female donor with breast cancer. Some clones in this sample may be carry-over from other donors' samples. The chain is built from TRBV27 and TRBJ2-3; a possible D gene is TRBD2 (6 bases). What was sequenced was axillary lymph node tissue. The CDR3 DNA reads as TGTGCCAGCAGTTTGGGCGGGACGCGGGATACGCAGTATTTT. Protein sequence: CASSLGGTRDTQYF.